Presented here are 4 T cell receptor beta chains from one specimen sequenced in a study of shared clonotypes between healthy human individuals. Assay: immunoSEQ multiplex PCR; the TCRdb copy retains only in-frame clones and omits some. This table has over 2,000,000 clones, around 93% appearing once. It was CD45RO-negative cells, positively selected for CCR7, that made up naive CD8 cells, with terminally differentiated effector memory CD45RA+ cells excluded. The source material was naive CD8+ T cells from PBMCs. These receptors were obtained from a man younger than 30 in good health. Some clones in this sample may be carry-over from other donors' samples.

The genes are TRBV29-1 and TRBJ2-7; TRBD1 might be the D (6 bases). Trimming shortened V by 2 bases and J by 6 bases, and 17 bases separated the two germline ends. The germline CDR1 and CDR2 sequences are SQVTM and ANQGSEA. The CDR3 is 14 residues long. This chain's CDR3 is CSVERDTGSSEQYF. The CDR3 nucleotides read TGCAGCGTTGAAAGGGACACGGGATCTAGCGAGCAGTACTTC.

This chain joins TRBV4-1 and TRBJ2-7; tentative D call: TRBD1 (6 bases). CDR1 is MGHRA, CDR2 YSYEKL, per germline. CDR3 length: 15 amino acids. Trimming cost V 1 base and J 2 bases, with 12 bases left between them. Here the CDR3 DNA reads TGCGCCAGCAGCCAAGGTGCAGGGGCAGCCTACGAGCAGTACTTC. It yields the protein CASSQGAGAAYEQYF.

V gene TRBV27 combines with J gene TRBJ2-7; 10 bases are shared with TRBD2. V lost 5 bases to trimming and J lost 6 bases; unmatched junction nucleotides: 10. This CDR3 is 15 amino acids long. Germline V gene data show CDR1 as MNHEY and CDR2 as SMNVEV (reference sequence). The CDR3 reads CASSTAIAGGAEQYF. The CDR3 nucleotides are TGTGCCAGCAGTACGGCAATAGCGGGAGGAGCCGAGCAGTACTTC.

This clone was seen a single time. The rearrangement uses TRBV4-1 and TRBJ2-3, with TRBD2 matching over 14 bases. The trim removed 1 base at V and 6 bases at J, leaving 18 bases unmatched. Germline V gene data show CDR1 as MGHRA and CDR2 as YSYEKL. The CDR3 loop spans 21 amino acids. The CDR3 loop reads CASSQVPPGLAGVGKADTQYF. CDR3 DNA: TGCGCCAGCAGCCAAGTCCCCCCGGGACTAGCGGGAGTGGGGAAAGCGGATACGCAGTATTTT.